These T cell receptor beta chains were read from a single sample in a study of T cells in Graves' hyperthyroidism and ophthalmopathy. TCRdb passed the multiplex PCR reads through MiXCR, listing each CDR3 protein once. The sample yields approximately 610,000 distinct CDR3 sequences, about a sixth seen once. Source material: blood. The source is a woman younger than 35 with Graves' hyperthyroidism. CDR3s include the opening cysteine and the closing phenylalanine or tryptophan. Each record gives: J gene, V gene, D gene, clone size, CDR3 DNA, CDR3 protein. The D gene is left open where the match is weak. Not every row has a clone size; where given, it reads once, few, many or a size class.

TRBJ2-5,TRBV24-1,.,few,TGTGCCACCAGTGATCGACAGTCCCCCCGCCAAGAGACCCAGTACTTC,CATSDRQSPRQETQYF
TRBJ1-6,TRBV2,TRBD1,few,TGTGCCAGCAGGGCCGATAGGACAGGGGGATCACCCCTCCACTTT,CASRADRTGGSPLHF
TRBJ1-5,TRBV5-1,.,.,TGCGCCAGCAGCTTGGGGGACATCAGCAATCAGCCCCAGCATTTT,CASSLGDISNQPQHF
TRBJ2-3,TRBV6-1,TRBD1,many,TGTGCCAGCAGCACAGGGGGCGCCGGCACAGATACGCAGTATTTT,CASSTGGAGTDTQYF
TRBJ2-1,TRBV20-1,.,many,TGCAGTGCTAGCCGCTTACCTGCCGGGCGGGGAGAGGAGCAGTTCTTC,CSASRLPAGRGEEQFF
TRBJ1-1,TRBV7-2,.,many,TGTGCCAGCAGCTTAGTTTCTCTGGGACACCCCACTGAAGCTTTCTTT,CASSLVSLGHPTEAFF
TRBJ2-7,TRBV12-3/TRBV12-4,.,many,TGTGCCAGCAGTATACAACAGGGCTACGAGCAGTACTTC,CASSIQQGYEQYF
TRBJ2-5,TRBV5-1,.,few,TGCGCCAGCAGCTTGGCCCCGGCTAGCGCGGTGGAGACCCAGTACTTC,CASSLAPASAVETQYF
TRBJ2-7,TRBV28,.,.,TGTGCCAGCAGTTTACTGACAGCCTACGAGCAGTACTTC,CASSLLTAYEQYF
TRBJ2-7,TRBV4-3,.,many,TGCGCCAGCAGCCAAGATCGGGGGGCGCAGGCCTACGAGCAGTACTTC,CASSQDRGAQAYEQYF
TRBJ2-4,TRBV7-2,.,.,TGTGCCAGCAGCGTCCGCTGGGCGGGGCTCAAAAACATTCAGTACTTC,CASSVRWAGLKNIQYF
TRBJ2-5,TRBV10-1,.,few,TGCGCCAGCAGTGATATGACGGAAGAGACCCAGTACTTC,CASSDMTEETQYF
TRBJ1-2,TRBV15,TRBD1,few,TGTGCCACCAGCAGAACCCGGGACAGGGGTGCGCATGGCTACACCTTC,CATSRTRDRGAHGYTF
TRBJ1-1,TRBV5-1,.,many,TGCGCCAGCAGCGCAGGACAAGCCCTGAGCACTGAAGCTTTCTTT,CASSAGQALSTEAFF
TRBJ2-1,TRBV11-2,.,many,TGTGCCAGCAGCTTTCCCTGGGGAAATGAGCAGTTCTTC,CASSFPWGNEQFF
TRBJ2-7,TRBV18,.,.,TGTGCCAGCTCACCTCCTGCGGCGGTCTACGAGCAGTACTTC,CASSPPAAVYEQYF
TRBJ2-3,TRBV27,.,few,TGTGCCAGCGGATGGCTTAAGCGAACGGGGACAGATACGCAGTATTTT,CASGWLKRTGTDTQYF
TRBJ1-1,TRBV28,TRBD1,many,TGTGCCAGCAGTAGCCCGGGACAGGGTAGCACTGAAGCTTTCTTT,CASSSPGQGSTEAFF
TRBJ2-1,TRBV2,TRBD2,many,TGTGCCAGCACTCCGGGACTAGCGGGCCCAAGCTCCTACAATGAGCAGTTCTTC,CASTPGLAGPSSYNEQFF
TRBJ1-1,TRBV7-9,TRBD1,.,TGTGCCAGCAGCTTAGGAGGGACAGCTAGACGGAACACTGAAGCTTTCTTT,CASSLGGTARRNTEAFF
TRBJ2-3,TRBV10-1,TRBD2,.,TGCGCCAGCAGTGGCCCGGGACTAGCGGGCCCAGATACGCAGTATTTT,CASSGPGLAGPDTQYF
TRBJ2-7,TRBV20-1,TRBD2,.,TGCAGTGCTAGCCGGACTAGCGGTTACGAGCAGTACTTC,CSASRTSGYEQYF
TRBJ2-7,TRBV7-2,.,.,TGTGCCAGCAGCCGGGTTAACGGGCCCTACGAGCAGTACTTC,CASSRVNGPYEQYF
TRBJ1-2,TRBV19,.,.,TGTGCCACAGACAGAGAACCTTATGGCTACACCTTC,CATDREPYGYTF
TRBJ2-5,TRBV5-1,.,.,TGCGCCAGCAGCTTGGGTTCGTGGCGGGAGACCCAGTACTTC,CASSLGSWRETQYF
TRBJ2-5,TRBV6-1,TRBD1,many,TGTGCCAGCAGTGAAGGGGACAGCCAAGAGACCCAGTACTTC,CASSEGDSQETQYF
TRBJ2-3,TRBV5-4,TRBD1,.,TGTGCCAGCAGCGCCCTAGACAGGGGGTACACAGATACGCAGTATTTT,CASSALDRGYTDTQYF
TRBJ2-1,TRBV4-2,TRBD1,few,TGTGCCAGCAGCCAAGGGGACAGCTTGAATGAGCAGTTCTTC,CASSQGDSLNEQFF
TRBJ2-7,TRBV12-3/TRBV12-4,TRBD2,many,TGCGCCAGCAGCTTGTTAGCGGGGACCTACGAGCAGTACTTC,CASSLLAGTYEQYF
TRBJ2-1,TRBV5-5,TRBD2,few,TGTGCCAGCAGCAATAGCGGGGGGGCGTACAATGAGCAGTTCTTC,CASSNSGGAYNEQFF
TRBJ2-1,TRBV15,.,.,TGTGCCACCAGCAGGCTGGCGCTGACTAGCAATGAGCAGTTCTTC,CATSRLALTSNEQFF
TRBJ2-7,TRBV20-1,.,.,TGCAGTGCTAAAGGGCATATGGAGGGCCGCTCCTACGAGCAGTACTTC,CSAKGHMEGRSYEQYF
TRBJ2-7,TRBV10-3,.,many,TGTGCCATCAGTGAAGTTGGCGCGGTTCCCTCCTACGAGCAGTACTTC,CAISEVGAVPSYEQYF
TRBJ2-3,TRBV14,.,.,TGTGCCAGCAGCCTTAGGCGGGCAGGGCCCACAGATACGCAGTATTTT,CASSLRRAGPTDTQYF
TRBJ2-1,TRBV12-3/TRBV12-4,TRBD1,.,TGTGCCAGCAGGCCTGGGACAGGGGTTGGAAATGAGCAGTTCTTC,CASRPGTGVGNEQFF
TRBJ1-2,TRBV5-1,.,.,TGCGCCAGCAGCTTGGACACATCTTACTATGGCTACACCTTC,CASSLDTSYYGYTF
TRBJ1-4,TRBV18,.,many,TGTGCCAGCTCACCACCTTCTGGCTCTCGGGAAAAACTGTTTTTT,CASSPPSGSREKLFF
TRBJ2-2,TRBV12-3/TRBV12-4,TRBD2,many,TGTGCCAGCAGTTTACGGGCTAGCGGGACCGGGGAGCTGTTTTTT,CASSLRASGTGELFF
TRBJ1-4,TRBV11-2,.,.,TGTGCCAGCAGCCCCCGAGGGAATGAAAAACTGTTTTTT,CASSPRGNEKLFF
TRBJ2-2,TRBV20-1,.,.,TGCAGTGCTAGGCCGGAGGGTGGGGCCGGGGAGCTGTTTTTT,CSARPEGGAGELFF
TRBJ2-7,TRBV19,TRBD2,.,TGTGCCAGCCGTGCTCCGGGGCTAGCGGGGGGACCCTTTTACGAGCAGTACTTC,CASRAPGLAGGPFYEQYF
TRBJ1-1,TRBV20-1,.,many,TGCAGTGCTAGAACTTCTCAGGGGAGGAACACTGAAGCTTTCTTT,CSARTSQGRNTEAFF
TRBJ1-5,TRBV30,TRBD1,.,TGTGCCTGGAGCGCGACAGGGGTCGGACAGCCCCAGCATTTT,CAWSATGVGQPQHF
TRBJ2-7,TRBV25-1,.,few,TGTGCCAGCAGTGAATCGGGGGGCCAGGGGACCCCCTACGAGCAGTACTTC,CASSESGGQGTPYEQYF
TRBJ2-4,TRBV7-3,.,many,TGTGCCAGCAGCACGGGACACTTAAACATTCAGTACTTC,CASSTGHLNIQYF
TRBJ2-3,TRBV7-9,TRBD2,few,TGTGCCAGCAGCTTAGCGCTAGCGGGAGGTGGAGATACGCAGTATTTT,CASSLALAGGGDTQYF
TRBJ1-4,TRBV6-1,TRBD1,.,TGTGCCAGCAGTCATACGGGACAGTACAATGAAAAACTGTTTTTT,CASSHTGQYNEKLFF